Each of the 4 T cell receptor beta chains below was sequenced from the same sample in a study of PD-L1 blockade in urothelial cancer. The time point was: pretreatment peripheral blood. Libraries were prepared by immunoSEQ multiplex PCR; TCRdb keeps only in-frame clonotypes and omits some of them. The sample shows about 79,000 clones, more than 75% of them seen only once. Material: PBMCs, obtained around atezolizumab (anti-PD-L1) treatment. All receptors come from a man in his sixties with urothelial cancer.

The chain employs TRBV4-3 and TRBJ2-3, with D possibly matching TRBD2 (5 bases). CDR3 length: 14 residues. Trimming took off 0 bases at V and 4 bases at J, with 8 bases between the two ends. Germline CDR1 and CDR2: LGHNA and YSLEER. DNA of the CDR3: TGCGCCAGCAGCCAAGACCGGGGATCAGATACGCAGTATTTT. Its translation is CASSQDRGSDTQYF.

The rearrangement joins TRBV9 to TRBJ2-1; 9 positions agree with TRBD2. The CDR3 contains 15 residues. CDR1 SGDLS and CDR2 YYNGEE come from the germline V gene. V was pared by 4 bases and J by 3 bases, with 5 bases of the junction left unmatched. The CDR3 DNA reads TGTGCCAGCAGCCCGACTAGCGGATTCTACAATGAGCAGTTCTTC. Translated: CASSPTSGFYNEQFF.

This clone was seen only once. The chain recombines TRBV5-5 with TRBJ1-1, with D perhaps TRBD1 (6 bases). V shed 5 bases and J shed 10 bases, with 24 bases lying between them. The CDR3 sequence is 15 residues long. Germline CDR1 and CDR2: SGHKS and YYEKEE (reference sequence). CDR3 amino acids: CASRSAGQPGAGAFF. Here the CDR3 DNA reads TGTGCCAGCAGGTCCGCCGGACAGCCGGGTGCAGGAGCTTTCTTT.

This clone was picked up one time. Other nucleotide sequences in the sample specify the same CDR3. The chain is built from TRBV18 and TRBJ2-5, with 7 positions matching TRBD2. The CDR3 has 15 amino acids. After removal of 3 bases from V and 0 bases from J, the junction contained 4 bases not matched to a gene. In germline, CDR1 is KGHSH, CDR2 LQKENI. The CDR3 DNA is TGTGCCAGCTCACCCCGGGGAGGGGACCAAGAGACCCAGTACTTC. Translating gives CASSPRGGDQETQYF.